This T cell receptor beta chain was identified during a study of T cells after yellow fever vaccination. From the 5' RACE reads, TCRdb called clonotypes with MiXCR, one entry per CDR3 protein. In the table there are hundreds of thousands of distinct CDR3 sequences, 6.2% of which are singletons. This CDR3 comprises 18 residues. V was pared by 6 bases and J by 0 bases, with 21 bases between. Germline CDR1 and CDR2: KGHSH and LQKENI. The source is a man aged 25 to 40 who received the YFV17D yellow fever vaccine. Here the sequenced sample was PBMCs, taken 5 days after the yellow fever booster vaccination. The chain links TRBV18 to TRBJ2-4; the D gene is possibly TRBD1 (6 bases). The CDR3 region is CASSRTPSGQIAKNIQYF. CDR3 sequence (DNA): TGTGCCAGCTCCCGCACCCCCTCGGGACAAATAGCCAAAAACATTCAGTACTTC.